The 12 T cell receptor beta chains below were found in one sample sequenced in a study of blood T cell repertoires in COVID-19. Sequenced by immunoSEQ multiplex PCR; TCRdb stores in-frame clones only, minus some. The data hold hundreds of thousands of clones, with roughly 90% observed a single time. Sample: peripheral blood. These receptors all come from a woman in her twenties or thirties with active or convalescent COVID-19.

This chain joins TRBV30 and TRBJ1-1, with TRBD1 matching 9 bases. The ends lost 3 bases at V and 0 bases at J; junction bases unmatched: 8. The V gene's germline CDR1 is GTSNPN and CDR2 SVGIG (reference sequence). This CDR3 is 16 amino acids long. Here the CDR3 reads CAWRLRTGAMNTEAFF. CDR3 bases: TGTGCCTGGAGATTACGGACAGGGGCGATGAACACTGAAGCTTTCTTT.

The rearrangement uses TRBV3-1 (or the pseudogene TRBV3-2) and TRBJ2-2; TRBD2 agrees at 8 bases. V dropped 8 bases and J dropped 8; count of bases not matched to a gene: 7. The CDR3 sequence is 13 residues long. Germline V CDR1 and CDR2: LGHDT, YNNKEL (reference sequence). Here the CDR3 reads CASRSGAQGELFF. CDR3 DNA sequence: TGTGCCAGCCGTAGCGGGGCACAGGGGGAGCTGTTTTTT.

V and J are TRBV5-1 and TRBJ2-3; TRBD2 matches 13 bases. The CDR3 extends over 15 amino acids. V trimming: 5 bases; J trimming: 7 bases; junction bases outside the gene matches: 7. The germline gives CDR1 SGHRS, CDR2 YFSETQ. CDR3 loop: CASRELAGGSYTQYF. CDR3 in DNA: TGCGCCAGCAGGGAACTAGCGGGGGGGAGTTATACGCAGTATTTT.

This sequence joins TRBV4-1 and TRBJ2-1; D gene unclear. CDR1 is MGHRA and CDR2 is YSYEKL in the germline V gene. The CDR3 contains 14 residues. The germline V and J ends were trimmed by 5 bases and 1 base, with 9 bases remaining between them. The CDR3 nucleotides read TGCGCCAGCAGCAGATACTTTTCCTACAATGAGCAGTTCTTC. Translating it yields CASSRYFSYNEQFF.

V usage is TRBV10-3 and J usage is TRBJ1-1; a possible D gene is TRBD1 (6 bases). Trimming took off 8 bases at V and 7 bases at J, with 14 bases between the two ends. The CDR3 has 12 amino acids. Germline V gives CDR1 ENHRY, CDR2 SYGVKD. CDR3 nucleotides: TGTGCCATCCGGGACAACAAGGGTGAAGCTTTCTTT. Its translation is CAIRDNKGEAFF.

As to this clone: The same CDR3 is also encoded by other DNA sequences in this sample. The rearrangement links TRBV19 to TRBJ1-5, with a tentative D call TRBD1 (6 bases). CDR1 is LNHDA and CDR2 is SQIVND in the germline V gene (reference sequence). The CDR3 runs 13 residues. V was trimmed by 5 bases and J by 2 bases, leaving 7 bases between them. The CDR3 region is CASSRQGNQPQHF. CDR3 in DNA: TGTGCCAGTAGTCGACAGGGCAATCAGCCCCAGCATTTT. The whole variable domain, remainder taken from reference TRBV19 and TRBJ1-5, is DGGITQSPKYLFRKEGQNVTLSCEQNLNHDAMYWYRQDPGQGLRLIYYSQIVNDFQKGDIAEGYSVSREKKESFPLTVTSAQKNPTAFYLCASSRQGNQPQHFGDGTRLSIL.

The chain links TRBV28 to TRBJ1-1, with 10 positions matching TRBD1. V shed 2 bases, J shed 2 bases, and the junction held 5 bases outside the gene matches. Looked up from germline, CDR1 is MDHEN and CDR2 is SYDVKM. This CDR3 has 16 residues. The CDR3 loop is CASSLPGTGANTEAFF. Here the CDR3 DNA reads TGTGCCAGCAGTTTACCCGGGACAGGGGCAAACACTGAAGCTTTCTTT.

V usage is TRBV5-1 and J usage is TRBJ1-6; weak D call: TRBD1 (6 bases). Trimming removed 5 bases from V and 5 bases from J, with 14 bases in between. The CDR3 loop spans 15 amino acids. Per the germline V gene, CDR1 is SGHRS and CDR2 is YFSETQ. The CDR3 region is CASRVTGENNSPLHF. The CDR3 DNA sequence: TGCGCCAGCAGAGTGACAGGTGAAAATAATTCACCCCTCCACTTT.

The chain recombines TRBV6-5 with TRBJ1-1, with D hard to call. Germline CDR1 MNHEY, CDR2 SVGAGI. The CDR3 extends over 14 amino acids. V was pared by 6 bases and J by 1 base, with 12 bases between. The CDR3 spells CASRIYTENTEAFF. DNA of the CDR3: TGTGCCAGCAGAATATATACAGAGAACACTGAAGCTTTCTTT.

V is TRBV6-5 and J is TRBJ1-6, with 8 bases identical to TRBD1. This CDR3 contains 16 residues. V dropped 0 bases and J dropped 5; count of bases not matched to a gene: 3. CDR1 and CDR2 from the germline V gene are MNHEY and SVGAGI. This CDR3 is CASSYSTGENNSPLHF. CDR3 DNA sequence: TGTGCCAGCAGTTACTCGACAGGGGAGAATAATTCACCCCTCCACTTT.

V gene TRBV7-2 combines with J gene TRBJ2-3, with 12 bases lining up with TRBD2. Looked up from germline, CDR1 is SGHTA and CDR2 is FQGNSA. V lost 0 bases, J lost 4 bases, and 8 bases stayed unmatched. The CDR3 loop spans 18 amino acids. The CDR3 sequence: CASSLAASGLAGSDTQYF. The CDR3 DNA follows: TGTGCCAGCAGCTTAGCAGCCAGCGGACTAGCGGGGTCAGATACGCAGTATTTT.

This clone has just one count. This chain links TRBV4-1 with TRBJ2-7; no definite D call. Germline V gene data show CDR1 as MGHRA and CDR2 as YSYEKL. V dropped 0 bases and J dropped 3 bases, with 6 bases sitting between them. CDR3 length: 13 residues. CDR3 amino acids: CASSQDVGYEQYF. CDR3 sequence (DNA): TGCGCCAGCAGCCAAGATGTCGGCTACGAGCAGTACTTC.